The present T cell receptor (beta chain) was sequenced within a study of CXCR3-negative and CXCR3-positive naive CD8 T cells. Study findings and constraints: Hydrophobicity of TRB CDR3s was greater in CXCR3-positive naive cells than in CXCR3-negative naive cells.

Notes on this clonotype: Its antigen is unidentified.

The CDR3 length is 16 residues. Germline CDR1 is PRHDT and CDR2 is FYEKMQ (reference sequence). The study made its TRB cDNA libraries by 5' RACE, adding UMI labels. After re-calling the 5' RACE reads, TCRdb lists one entry per CDR3 protein, DNA absent. The sample includes 150,000 or so distinct CDR3 sequences. The receptor was derived from a human donor in good health. Some clones in this sample may be carry-over from other donors' samples. Sequenced material: naive CXCR3+ CD8+ T cells from blood. Subset denoted: CD45RO-CCR7+CD27+CD95- naive CD8+ T cells expressing CXCR3 (TNR3+). The V and J genes are TRBV13 and TRBJ1-1. This CDR3 reads CASSLVGSIMNTEAFF.